A single sample gave rise to the 5 T cell receptor beta chains below, sequenced in a study of regulatory T cells in long-lasting Graves disease. Time point described: persistent/refractory GD, antithyroid drugs over 5 years with positive TRAb. RNA from PBMCs was the source of the TCR library. Assembly of TCR beta libraries relied on iRepertoire HTBI primers together with Arm-PCR of CDR3 regions. From the multiplex PCR reads, TCRdb called clonotypes with MiXCR, one entry per CDR3 protein. The repertoire holds about 470,000 distinct CDR3 sequences, with less than 25% as singletons. Specimen: peripheral blood mononuclear cells (PBMCs), collected when the disease was refractory, from a patient treated with antithyroid drugs. These receptors were collected from a female donor with Graves disease.

This chain uses TRBV9 with TRBJ2-7; 9 nucleotides line up with TRBD1. This CDR3 has 15 residues. V was pared by 3 bases and J by 1 base, with 5 bases of the junction left unmatched. Germline loops: CDR1 SGDLS, CDR2 YYNGEE. As DNA, the CDR3 is TGTGCCAGCAGCGAGGGACAGGGCTATTCCTACGAGCAGTACTTC. Translating gives CASSEGQGYSYEQYF.

At least ten counts were recorded for this clonotype. The chain is built from TRBV2 and TRBJ2-7; D is perhaps TRBD2 (5 bases). Trimming removed 6 bases from V and 5 bases from J, with 17 bases in between. The CDR3 loop spans 14 amino acids. CDR1 SNHLY and CDR2 FYNNEI come from the germline V gene. The CDR3 loop is CASRLTAAGNEQYF. CDR3 sequence (DNA): TGTGCCAGCAGACTTACAGCGGCCGGGAACGAGCAGTACTTC.

Remarks on this clonotype: A much larger clone is a single base away; this may be a read error. The rearrangement joins TRBV5-1 to TRBJ1-1; maybe TRBD1 (6 bases). V was shortened by 4 bases and J by 1 base, with 11 bases between the two germline ends. The CDR3 extends over 14 amino acids. The germline CDR1 and CDR2 sequences are SGHRS and YFSETQ. The CDR3, as DNA: TGCGCCAGCAGCCCGGGACACCGGAACACTGAAGCTTTCTTT. Translated: CASSPGHRNTEAFF.

Many counts were recorded for this clonotype. The chain recombines TRBV2 with TRBJ1-4, with D perhaps matching TRBD1 (5 bases). Looked up from germline, CDR1 is SNHLY and CDR2 is FYNNEI. The CDR3 is made up of 13 amino acids. The V end was cut by 11 bases, the J end by 4 bases, with 14 bases between. The DNA of the CDR3 is TGTGCCGGGGGTCGCGGCAATAATGAAAAACTGTTTTTT. It translates to CAGGRGNNEKLFF.

The V call is TRBV9, the J call TRBJ2-4; 11 bases are shared with TRBD2. The CDR3 has 16 amino acids. V dropped 4 bases and J dropped 0; count of bases not matched to a gene: 3. Germline V gene sequence: CDR1 SGDLS, CDR2 YYNGEE. The CDR3 reads CASSPGLAGAKNIQYF. The CDR3 nucleotides read TGTGCCAGCAGCCCAGGACTAGCGGGAGCCAAAAACATTCAGTACTTC.